What follows are 29 T cell receptor beta chains derived from one specimen sequenced in a study of T cells after yellow fever vaccination. Via MiXCR, TCRdb re-called the 5' RACE reads, giving one row per CDR3 protein. The data show some 500,000 distinct CDR3 sequences, with around an eighth seen just once and roughly 13% held by the top ten. The sample here was PBMCs, taken on the day of the yellow fever booster vaccination. The source is a man aged 30 to 39 who received the YFV17D yellow fever vaccine.

This chain connects TRBV3-1 to TRBJ1-1, with D tentatively TRBD1 (5 bases). The CDR3 consists of 14 residues. CDR1 and CDR2 (germline): LGHDT, YNNKEL (reference sequence). V was trimmed by 0 bases and J by 10 bases, leaving 15 bases between them. The chain's CDR3 is CASSQDRGQGLAFF. CDR3 coding DNA: TGTGCCAGCAGCCAAGATCGCGGGCAGGGTCTAGCTTTCTTT.

This clonotype was seen more than once but under ten times. The V and J genes are TRBV20-1 and TRBJ2-7, with a tentative D call TRBD1 (5 bases). Germline V lookup: CDR1 DFQATT, CDR2 SNEGSKA (reference sequence). The CDR3 length is 13 residues. V was trimmed by 2 bases and J by 0 bases, leaving 8 bases between them. CDR3: CSARQGGSYEQYF. The DNA for the CDR3 is TGCAGTGCTAGACAGGGCGGCTCCTACGAGCAGTACTTC.

In this sample, this clonotype turned up a few times. The gene calls are TRBV20-1 and TRBJ2-1, with D possibly being TRBD2 (6 bases). Germline V lookup: CDR1 DFQATT, CDR2 SNEGSKA (reference sequence). With 3 bases removed from V and 5 bases from J, the gap between germline ends came to 14 bases. CDR3 length: 14 amino acids. CDR3 in DNA: TGCAGTGCTAGCCGCGGGGAGGCCAACAATGAGCAGTTCTTC. Its translation is CSASRGEANNEQFF.

This clonotype has just a few counts. The genes are TRBV2 and TRBJ2-2; tentative D call: TRBD2 (5 bases). Germline values: CDR1 SNHLY, CDR2 FYNNEI. The V end lost 4 bases, the J end lost 2 bases, and 11 bases lay between the germline ends. The length of the CDR3 is 15 residues. CDR3 protein: CASSAPAANTGELFF. In DNA, the CDR3 is TGTGCCAGCAGTGCCCCAGCGGCCAACACCGGGGAGCTGTTTTTT.

This chain uses TRBV20-1 with TRBJ2-7; D may be TRBD2 (5 bases). The CDR3 is 15 residues long. CDR1 and CDR2 from the germline V gene are DFQATT and SNEGSKA (reference sequence). V lost 2 bases to trimming and J lost 6 bases, with 20 bases between them. CDR3 amino acids: CSARPPRGAMGEQYF. The CDR3 DNA follows: TGCAGTGCTAGACCCCCCCGGGGTGCGATGGGCGAGCAGTACTTC.

This clonotype appeared a few times. The V gene is TRBV6-1, the J gene TRBJ2-4; 11 bases are a match to TRBD2. V lost 6 bases, J lost 11 bases, and 15 bases stayed unmatched. In germline, CDR1 is MNHNS, CDR2 SASEGT. The CDR3 contains 16 residues. This chain's CDR3 is CASRGGTSGPRPVQYF. CDR3 sequence (DNA): TGTGCCAGCAGGGGTGGGACTAGCGGACCAAGGCCTGTTCAGTACTTC.

The V call is TRBV4-2, the J call TRBJ2-4, with 8 bases aligning to TRBD1. The CDR3 is 19 residues long. The V gene end was trimmed by 4 bases and the J gene end by 0 bases; junction bases not matched to a gene: 14. Germline V gives CDR1 LGHNA, CDR2 YNFKEQ. The CDR3 region has the DNA TGTGCCAGCAGCCCGGGGCAGGGGGCTACCTTATTAGCCAAAAACATTCAGTACTTC. Its translation is CASSPGQGATLLAKNIQYF.

This clonotype has only a few counts. The chain is built from TRBV6-1 and TRBJ1-1, with 7 bases fitting TRBD1. There are 13 residues in the CDR3. V shed 6 bases, J shed 1 base, and the junction held 2 bases outside the gene matches. Germline CDR1 and CDR2: MNHNS and SASEGT. In DNA form, the CDR3 reads TGTGCCAGCAGGTGGACAGGGAACACTGAAGCTTTCTTT. Its protein product is CASRWTGNTEAFF.

Only a few counts were recorded for this clonotype. The chain carries TRBV11-3 and TRBJ2-2; weak D call: TRBD2 (6 bases). Trimming pared 4 bases from V and 0 bases from J, leaving 9 bases between. CDR1 and CDR2 (germline): SGHNT, YENEEA. CDR3 size: 15 residues. The CDR3 sequence is CASSSGTSNTGELFF. CDR3 in DNA: TGTGCCAGCAGCTCCGGGACTTCGAACACCGGGGAGCTGTTTTTT.

This clonotype appeared a few times. This sequence joins TRBV20-1 and TRBJ2-1; TRBD1 might be the D (6 bases). CDR3 length: 16 residues. The V end was cut by 4 bases, the J end by 3 bases, with 19 bases between. Germline loops: CDR1 DFQATT, CDR2 SNEGSKA (reference sequence). CDR3 coding DNA: TGCAGTGCTACCGACCTACAGGGTGGGAGCTACAATGAGCAGTTCTTC. The encoded protein is CSATDLQGGSYNEQFF.

The chain links TRBV30 to TRBJ2-7; D remains ambiguous. The CDR3 runs to 11 residues. With 0 bases removed from V and 3 bases from J, the gap between germline ends came to 3 bases. Per the germline V gene, CDR1 is GTSNPN and CDR2 is SVGIG (reference sequence). This chain's CDR3 is CAWSVIYEQYF. CDR3 DNA sequence: TGTGCCTGGAGTGTAATCTACGAGCAGTACTTC.

This clonotype was seen only a few times. The chain has TRBV28 and TRBJ1-2, with D perhaps TRBD1 (5 bases). Germline V gene lookup returns CDR1 MDHEN and CDR2 SYDVKM. CDR3 length equals 13 residues. The V end lost 8 bases, the J end lost 4 bases, and 14 bases lay between the germline ends. The CDR3 sequence: CASWISTGYGYTF. The CDR3 nucleotides read TGTGCCAGCTGGATTTCAACAGGCTATGGCTACACCTTC.

There are a few counts of this clonotype. The chain links TRBV2 to TRBJ1-2, with D possibly matching TRBD1 (6 bases). CDR1 is SNHLY and CDR2 is FYNNEI in the germline V gene. The V end was cut by 10 bases, the J end by 0 bases, with 15 bases between. The CDR3 totals 14 residues. CDR3 loop: CANYGQTANYGYTF. The CDR3 nucleotides are TGTGCCAACTACGGACAGACCGCTAACTATGGCTACACCTTC.

DNA for the CDR3: TGTGCCAGCAGTTCCCAGAACTTTAATGAAAAACTGTTTTTT. Translation gives CASSSQNFNEKLFF. The J gene is TRBJ1-4, the V gene TRBV7-9; no definite D call. The CDR3 is 14 amino acids. Trimming removed 6 bases at V and 4 bases at J, with 12 bases between. The germline gives CDR1 SEHNR, CDR2 FQNEAQ (reference sequence).

This chain connects TRBV4-3 to TRBJ2-3, with D perhaps matching TRBD2 (6 bases). The CDR3 runs 17 residues. In germline, CDR1 is LGHNA, CDR2 YSLEER. With 0 bases removed from V and 6 bases from J, the gap between germline ends came to 19 bases. The CDR3 nucleotides are TGCGCCAGCAGCCAAGATTTTCTCCGGGAGAGGAGGGATACGCAGTATTTT. This sequence encodes CASSQDFLRERRDTQYF.

This clonotype occurred a few times. V is TRBV28 and J is TRBJ2-3; 13 bases agree with TRBD2. Germline assignment: CDR1 MDHEN and CDR2 SYDVKM. V was pared by 6 bases and J by 3 bases, with 12 bases of the junction left unmatched. This CDR3 spans 18 amino acids. Written as DNA, the CDR3 is TGTGCCAGCAGCGCCGGCCCCAGACTAGCGGGAGGTACAGATACGCAGTATTTT. The encoded protein is CASSAGPRLAGGTDTQYF.

Only a few counts were recorded for this clonotype. The chain joins TRBV6-1 to TRBJ2-3; D uncertain. The CDR3 length is 13 residues. Looked up from germline, CDR1 is MNHNS and CDR2 is SASEGT. V gave up 6 bases and J gave up 4 bases, with 11 bases separating them. CDR3 bases: TGTGCCAGCAGGCCTGTGGTGGCAGATACGCAGTATTTT. Translation gives CASRPVVADTQYF.

This clonotype was picked up a small number of times. The chain links TRBV4-1 to TRBJ2-3; D not resolved. The V end was cut by 3 bases, the J end by 3 bases, with 4 bases between. Germline CDR1 and CDR2: MGHRA and YSYEKL. The CDR3 length is 12 residues. The CDR3 DNA reads as TGCGCCAGCAGCCACCTAACAGATACGCAGTATTTT. The encoded protein is CASSHLTDTQYF.

The rearrangement joins TRBV29-1 to TRBJ1-1, with D maybe TRBD1 (6 bases). CDR1 and CDR2 (germline): SQVTM, ANQGSEA. Trimming took 4 bases from V and 8 from J, leaving 17 bases between them. The CDR3 extends over 13 amino acids. CDR3 DNA sequence: TGCAGCGTTGCCCGCGTAGGAACAGGGGAAGCTTTCTTT. The encoded protein is CSVARVGTGEAFF.

V is TRBV28 and J is TRBJ2-1, with a possible D match to TRBD1 (5 bases). The germline V gene encodes CDR1 MDHEN and CDR2 SYDVKM. Trimming stripped 2 bases from V and 7 bases from J, with 12 bases between. There are 14 residues in the CDR3. The CDR3 protein is CASSLHGAANEQFF. The CDR3 DNA reads TGTGCCAGCAGTTTACATGGGGCCGCAAATGAGCAGTTCTTC.

This rearrangement joins TRBV4-3 to TRBJ2-7, with unresolved D. Trimming took off 0 bases at V and 5 bases at J, with 20 bases between the two ends. The CDR3 sequence is 17 residues long. From germline, CDR1 is LGHNA and CDR2 YSLEER. This chain's CDR3 is CASSQDYLGQRLDEQYF. Here the CDR3 DNA reads TGCGCCAGCAGCCAAGATTATCTGGGTCAGAGACTGGACGAGCAGTACTTC.

This clonotype has just a few counts. The CDR3 loop is CASSKSGGPDTQYF. DNA for the CDR3: TGTGCCAGCAGTAAGTCCGGGGGCCCAGATACGCAGTATTTT. The chain combines TRBV6-1 with TRBJ2-3; D may be TRBD1 or TRBD2 (6 bases each). The germline V gene has CDR1 MNHNS and CDR2 SASEGT. Trimming removed 5 bases from V and 4 bases from J, with 13 bases in between. The CDR3 length is 14 residues.

This clonotype was observed a few times. The chain couples TRBV12-3 or TRBV12-4 to TRBJ2-1, with 15 bases identical to TRBD2. This CDR3 comprises 17 residues. V lost 6 bases and J lost 8; bases outside the gene matches: 11. CDR3 in amino acids: CASSPGLAGGMIHEQFF. The CDR3 region has the DNA TGTGCCAGCAGCCCAGGACTAGCGGGAGGGATGATCCATGAGCAGTTCTTC.

This chain joins TRBV12-3 or TRBV12-4 and TRBJ2-3; D call uncertain. V was pared by 6 bases and J by 1 base, with 11 bases between. The CDR3 loop spans 14 amino acids. CDR3 coding DNA: TGTGCCAGCAGCCTAAGAGACCGCACAGATACGCAGTATTTT. Protein: CASSLRDRTDTQYF.

This clonotype came up many times. CDR3 residues: CASSPGQGGEQYF. The CDR3 DNA sequence: TGCGCCAGCAGCCCGGGACAGGGGGGCGAGCAGTACTTC. This rearrangement joins TRBV23-1 to TRBJ2-7; 11 nucleotides align to TRBD1. TRBV23-1 is given ORF status, its function remaining uncertain. The CDR3 has 13 amino acids. The trim removed 6 bases at V and 6 bases at J, leaving 4 bases unmatched.

This clonotype was seen more than once but under ten times. This rearrangement joins TRBV15 to TRBJ2-2; 8 bases match TRBD1. The CDR3 totals 15 residues. V dropped 1 base and J dropped 6; count of bases not matched to a gene: 4. Germline V gene lookup returns CDR1 LNHNV and CDR2 YYDKDF (reference sequence). This CDR3 is CATSRVDREAGELFF. The CDR3 DNA reads TGTGCCACCAGCAGAGTGGACAGGGAGGCCGGGGAGCTGTTTTTT.

This clonotype was seen a handful of times. The gene calls are TRBV6-5 and TRBJ2-7; the match to TRBD1 covers 10 bases. Germline V gene lookup returns CDR1 MNHEY and CDR2 SVGAGI. Losses at the gene ends were 10 bases for V and 2 bases for J; bases not matched to a gene: 2. The CDR3 contains 12 residues. CDR3 nucleotide sequence: TGTGCCACCGGGACAGGGGCCTACGAGCAGTACTTC. This gives the protein CATGTGAYEQYF.

The chain links TRBV24-1 to TRBJ1-5, with D hard to call. CDR3 length equals 14 residues. Per the germline V gene, CDR1 is KGHDR and CDR2 is SFDVKD. The V end was cut by 5 bases, the J end by 0 bases, with 7 bases between. The CDR3 loop is CATSAPDSNQPQHF. In DNA, the CDR3 is TGTGCCACCAGTGCTCCAGATAGCAATCAGCCCCAGCATTTT.

The chain employs TRBV20-1 and TRBJ2-7; D is possibly TRBD2 (5 bases). With 0 bases removed from V and 2 bases from J, the gap between germline ends came to 14 bases. Germline CDR1 is DFQATT and CDR2 is SNEGSKA (reference sequence). The CDR3 has 15 residues. The CDR3: CSARDPGGSAYEQYF. DNA for the CDR3: TGCAGTGCTAGAGATCCCGGCGGGTCTGCCTACGAGCAGTACTTC.